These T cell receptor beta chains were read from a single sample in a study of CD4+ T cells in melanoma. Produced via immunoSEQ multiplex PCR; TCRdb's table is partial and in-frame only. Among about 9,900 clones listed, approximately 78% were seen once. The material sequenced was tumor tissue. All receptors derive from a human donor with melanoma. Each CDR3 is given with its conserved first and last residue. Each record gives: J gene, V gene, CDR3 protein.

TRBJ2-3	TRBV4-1	CASSQRGGTDTQYF
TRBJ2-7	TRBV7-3	CASSPSGGSYEQYF
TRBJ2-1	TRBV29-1	CSVEADRPHNEQFF
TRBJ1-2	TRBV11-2	CASSLESEGGYTF
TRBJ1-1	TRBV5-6	CASTWGPEAFF
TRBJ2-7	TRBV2	CASRGQGASSVYEQYF
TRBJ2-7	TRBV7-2	CASSLEASSRYEQYF
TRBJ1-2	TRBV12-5	CASGLYAGQGADGYTF
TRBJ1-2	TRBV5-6	CASSPLGLQTNYGYTF
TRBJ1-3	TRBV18	CASSPGDGGNTIYF
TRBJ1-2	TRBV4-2	CASSQGPGLFYGYTF
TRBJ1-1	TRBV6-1	CASPNIRITEAFF
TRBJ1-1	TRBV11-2	CASSSAGGAVTEAFF
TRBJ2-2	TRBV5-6	CASSLEGGEDTGELFF
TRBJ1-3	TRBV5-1	CASSIQGSGNTIYF
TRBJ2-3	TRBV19	CASRRAGSTDTQYF
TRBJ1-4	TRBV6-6	CASSKGQMDNEKLFF
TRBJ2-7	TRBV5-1	CASSSTLFPGLAAYEQYF
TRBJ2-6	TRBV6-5	CASSRTGSGANVLTF
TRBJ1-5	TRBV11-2	CASSLDSRQPQHF
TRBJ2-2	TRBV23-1	CAIPSATTNTGELFF
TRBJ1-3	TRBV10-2	CASSPTGQPGGRNTIYF
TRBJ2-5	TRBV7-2	CASSLGGSGDGTQYF
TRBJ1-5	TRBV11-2	CASSLSGIHQPQHF
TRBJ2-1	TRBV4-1	CASTRSRADEQFF
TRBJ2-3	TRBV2	CASSVVAGGLASPDTQYF
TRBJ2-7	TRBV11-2	CASSLGAEYEQYF
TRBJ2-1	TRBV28	CASSLGWEQFF
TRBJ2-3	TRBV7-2	CASSPGGAITDTQYF
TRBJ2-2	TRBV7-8	CASSLVSTGELFF
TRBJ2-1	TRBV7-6	CASSLVASYNEQFF
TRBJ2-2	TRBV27	CASSLWGNGELFF
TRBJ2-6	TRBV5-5	CASSLGNLALSGANVLTF
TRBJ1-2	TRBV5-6	CASSLDPDSGYTF
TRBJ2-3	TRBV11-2	CASSLGVAGVTDTQYF
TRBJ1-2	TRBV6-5	CASSYGPSGGYGYTF
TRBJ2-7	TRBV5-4	CASSLAVGPYEQYF
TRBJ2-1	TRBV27	CASRNIAGQGVGEQFF
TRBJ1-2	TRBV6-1	CASSEAWRDGYTF
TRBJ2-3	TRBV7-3	CASSLIPGGADTQYF
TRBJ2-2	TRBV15	CATSIGGNTGELFF
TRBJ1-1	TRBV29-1	CSVIVGTEAFF
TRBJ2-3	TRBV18	CASSPSGGSYSTDTQYF
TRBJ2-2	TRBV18	CASWTGAGELFF
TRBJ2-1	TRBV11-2	CASSLTYNEQFF